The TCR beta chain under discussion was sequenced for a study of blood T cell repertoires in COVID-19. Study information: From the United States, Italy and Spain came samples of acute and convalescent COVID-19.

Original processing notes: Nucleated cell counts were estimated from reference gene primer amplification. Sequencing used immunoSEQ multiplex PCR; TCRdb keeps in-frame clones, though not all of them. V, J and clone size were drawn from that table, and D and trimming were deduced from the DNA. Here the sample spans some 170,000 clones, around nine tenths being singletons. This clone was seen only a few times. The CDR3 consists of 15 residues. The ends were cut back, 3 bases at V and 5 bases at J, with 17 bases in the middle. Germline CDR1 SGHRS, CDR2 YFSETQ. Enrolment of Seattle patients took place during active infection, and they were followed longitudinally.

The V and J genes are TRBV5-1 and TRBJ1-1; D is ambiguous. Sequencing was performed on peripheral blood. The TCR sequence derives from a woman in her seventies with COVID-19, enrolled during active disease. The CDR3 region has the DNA TGCGCCAGCAGCTCCGGAGGGAGGCAGTGGACTGAAGCTTTCTTT. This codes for CASSSGGRQWTEAFF.